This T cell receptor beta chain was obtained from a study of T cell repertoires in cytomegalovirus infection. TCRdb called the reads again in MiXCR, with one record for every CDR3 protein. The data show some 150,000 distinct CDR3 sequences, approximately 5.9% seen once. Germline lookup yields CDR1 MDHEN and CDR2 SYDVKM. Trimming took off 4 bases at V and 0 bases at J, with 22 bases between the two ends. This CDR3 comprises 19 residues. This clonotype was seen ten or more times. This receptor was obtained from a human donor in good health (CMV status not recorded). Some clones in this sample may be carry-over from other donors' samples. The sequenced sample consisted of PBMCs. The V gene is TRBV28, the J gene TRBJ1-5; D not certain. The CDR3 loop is CASSSYFSRRIYSNQPQHF. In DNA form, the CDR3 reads TGTGCCAGCAGTTCCTATTTCTCGCGTAGGATTTATAGCAATCAGCCCCAGCATTTT.